A single sample gave rise to the 30 T cell receptor beta chains below, sequenced in a study of T cell responses to AZD1222 COVID-19 vaccine. Clones were read by immunoSEQ multiplex PCR, and TCRdb kept only the in-frame ones, dropping some. The sample lists about 130,000 clones, more than 90% seen once, with about 1.1% in the top ten. Specimen: peripheral blood, collected 28 days after the second AZD1222 dose. The source of these receptors is an adult who received the AZD1222 COVID-19 vaccine.

The V and J genes are TRBV5-1 and TRBJ2-3, with TRBD1 matching 9 bases. From germline, CDR1 is SGHRS and CDR2 YFSETQ. The CDR3 has 15 amino acids. V trimming: 4 bases; J trimming: 2 bases; junction bases outside the gene matches: 5. The CDR3 reads CASSRGQGPTDTQYF. CDR3 nucleotide sequence: TGCGCCAGCAGCCGGGGACAGGGCCCCACAGATACGCAGTATTTT.

The chain links TRBV18 to TRBJ1-1; unclear D gene. The CDR3 covers 15 residues. The V end lost 3 bases, the J end lost 7 bases, and 18 bases lay between the germline ends. Germline loops: CDR1 KGHSH, CDR2 LQKENI. The CDR3 here is CASSPRFTESREAFF. The DNA of the CDR3 is TGTGCCAGCTCACCCCGATTCACCGAATCGCGTGAAGCTTTCTTT. Variable domain in full (rest from reference TRBV18 and TRBJ1-1): NAGVMQNPRHLVRRRGQEARLRCSPMKGHSHVYWYRQLPEEGLKFMVYLQKENIIDESGMPKERFSAEFPKEGPSILRIQQVVRGDSAAYFCASSPRFTESREAFFGQGTRLTVV.

This clone was detected once. V is TRBV10-3 and J is TRBJ2-5, with 12 bases aligning to TRBD2. The trim removed 4 bases at V and 2 bases at J, leaving 5 bases unmatched. Looked up from germline, CDR1 is ENHRY and CDR2 is SYGVKD. The CDR3 has 16 amino acids. The CDR3 DNA reads as TGTGCCATCAGTGGACTAGCGGGAGAGGGGCAAGAGACCCAGTACTTC. It yields the protein CAISGLAGEGQETQYF.

J is TRBJ1-5 and V is TRBV28; TRBD1 matches 8 bases. CDR1 and CDR2 from the germline V gene are MDHEN and SYDVKM. The CDR3 extends over 16 amino acids. With 8 bases clipped from V and 0 bases from J, the junction kept 9 bases outside the gene matches. Here the CDR3 reads CASRYTGTGSNQPQHF. The CDR3 DNA is TGTGCCAGCCGATATACCGGGACAGGTAGCAATCAGCCCCAGCATTTT.

The chain joins TRBV5-1 to TRBJ1-6; 8 nucleotides align to TRBD1. The CDR3 length is 15 residues. Germline CDR1 reads SGHRS; CDR2 reads YFSETQ. The V gene end was trimmed by 3 bases and the J gene end by 10 bases; junction bases not matched to a gene: 9. CDR3 bases: TGCGCCAGCAGCTCGACAGGGGATATTTGGTCACCCCTCCACTTT. Translated, it gives CASSSTGDIWSPLHF.

The CDR3 is CASSRGGTDTQYF. The CDR3 DNA is TGTGCCAGTTCGCGGGGGGGCACAGATACGCAGTATTTT. The chain is built from TRBV6-5 and TRBJ2-3, with 8 bases aligning to TRBD2. V shed 9 bases, J shed 1 base, and the junction held 3 bases outside the gene matches. The CDR3 loop spans 13 amino acids. The germline gives CDR1 MNHEY, CDR2 SVGAGI.

This clone was detected only once. V gene TRBV19 combines with J gene TRBJ2-3; D call uncertain. Germline V CDR1 and CDR2: LNHDA, SQIVND (reference sequence). V was clipped by 3 bases and J by 10 bases, with 20 bases between them. The CDR3 runs to 15 residues. The CDR3 region has the DNA TGTGCCAGTAGTATTCTGCAGAGAACAGATACTGCGCAGTATTTT. It encodes CASSILQRTDTAQYF.

The chain links TRBV5-1 to TRBJ2-3, with 9 bases aligning to TRBD2. CDR1 SGHRS and CDR2 YFSETQ come from the germline V gene. The CDR3 totals 16 residues. Trimming at V came to 0 bases and at J to 1 base, leaving 3 bases not matched to a gene. CDR3 protein: CASSLASGVGTDTQYF. The CDR3 DNA reads as TGCGCCAGCAGCTTGGCTAGCGGGGTTGGCACAGATACGCAGTATTTT.

The gene calls are TRBV5-1 and TRBJ1-1; no clear D gene. V gave up 1 base and J gave up 3 bases, with 22 bases separating them. The CDR3 runs to 18 residues. Germline CDR1 reads SGHRS; CDR2 reads YFSETQ. The chain's CDR3 is CASSLLWNPGQIHTEAFF. Written as DNA, the CDR3 is TGCGCCAGCAGCTTGTTATGGAATCCGGGCCAAATTCACACTGAAGCTTTCTTT.

The table lists this clone with a count of one. The rearrangement uses TRBV6-4 and TRBJ2-7; D ambiguous. The CDR3 runs to 14 residues. V lost 4 bases and J 1 base, leaving 11 bases between the germline ends. Per germline, CDR1 MRHNA and CDR2 SNTAGT. The CDR3 reads CASSVTAQSYEQYF. Written as DNA, the CDR3 is TGTGCCAGCAGTGTAACAGCTCAATCCTACGAGCAGTACTTC.

This sequence joins TRBV7-2 and TRBJ1-3; D uncertain. The CDR3 length is 14 residues. From germline, CDR1 is SGHTA and CDR2 FQGNSA. V gave up 0 bases and J gave up 0 bases, with 3 bases separating them. Written as DNA, the CDR3 is TGTGCCAGCAGCTTAGCTCCCTCTGGAAACACCATATATTTT. It yields the protein CASSLAPSGNTIYF.

This chain links TRBV14 with TRBJ1-1; D ambiguous. V lost 0 bases to trimming and J lost 4 bases, with 6 bases between them. CDR3 length equals 13 residues. Germline CDR1 is SGHDN and CDR2 is FVKESK. This CDR3 reads CASSQDWATEAFF. In DNA, the CDR3 is TGTGCCAGCAGCCAAGACTGGGCCACTGAAGCTTTCTTT.

The chain links TRBV7-8 to TRBJ2-5; D gene uncertain. Germline CDR1 SGHVS, CDR2 FQNEAQ. This CDR3 has 11 residues. V lost 6 bases and J lost 2, with 4 bases in between. Here the CDR3 DNA reads TGTGCCAGCAGTTCTCAAGAGACCCAGTACTTC. Translation: CASSSQETQYF. Drawing the rest from reference TRBV7-8 and TRBJ2-5, the complete variable domain is GAGVSQSPRYKVAKRGQDVALRCDPISGHVSLFWYQQALGQGPEFLTYFQNEAQLDKSGLPSDRFFAERPEGSVSTLKIQRTQQEDSAVYLCASSSQETQYFGPGTRLLVL.

The chain employs TRBV11-1 and TRBJ1-1; weak D call: TRBD1 (6 bases). Trimming took off 6 bases at V and 3 bases at J, with 20 bases between the two ends. Germline lookup yields CDR1 SGHAT and CDR2 FQDESV (reference sequence). The CDR3 spans 16 residues. The chain's CDR3 is CASSRRSGAWDTEAFF. The CDR3 region has the DNA TGTGCCAGCAGTCGGAGGTCGGGGGCTTGGGACACTGAAGCTTTCTTT.

The CDR3 loop reads CASSFGTSIGELFF. CDR3 DNA: TGTGCCAGCAGCTTCGGGACGAGTATCGGGGAGCTGTTTTTT. The V and J genes are TRBV5-6 and TRBJ2-2; D is possibly TRBD1 or TRBD2 (5 bases each). V lost 2 bases and J 7 bases, leaving 12 bases between the germline ends. Germline loops: CDR1 SGHDT, CDR2 YYEEEE. This CDR3 contains 14 residues.

V and J are TRBV30 and TRBJ2-7; no reliable D call. This CDR3 comprises 11 residues. V shed 2 bases and J shed 5 bases, with 7 bases lying between them. Germline V gives CDR1 GTSNPN, CDR2 SVGIG (reference sequence). CDR3: CAWSLLNEQYF. The CDR3 DNA reads as TGTGCCTGGAGTCTACTAAACGAGCAGTACTTC.

The chain carries TRBV19 and TRBJ2-1, with D perhaps being TRBD1 or TRBD2 (7 bases each). The CDR3 loop spans 18 amino acids. V shed 8 bases and J shed 6 bases, with 29 bases lying between them. Germline V gene data show CDR1 as LNHDA and CDR2 as SQIVND (reference sequence). This CDR3 reads CASGLQGGSGLRVNEQFF. CDR3 DNA sequence: TGTGCCAGTGGCCTTCAGGGGGGCTCGGGACTAAGGGTCAATGAGCAGTTCTTC.

The chain couples TRBV30 to TRBJ2-3, with TRBD1 matching over 9 bases. V was pared by 5 bases and J by 2 bases, with 5 bases of the junction left unmatched. The CDR3 contains 14 residues. In germline, CDR1 is GTSNPN, CDR2 SVGIG (reference sequence). The CDR3 reads CAWGTGYITDTQYF. The CDR3 DNA follows: TGTGCCTGGGGGACAGGGTATATCACAGATACGCAGTATTTT.

V is TRBV25-1 and J is TRBJ2-2; possibly TRBD1 or TRBD2 for D (7 bases each). The CDR3 totals 16 residues. The germline CDR1 and CDR2 sequences are MGHDK and SYGVNS. The germline V and J ends were trimmed by 8 bases and 5 bases, with 21 bases remaining between them. The CDR3: CASGRGVTGRTGELFF. The CDR3 DNA follows: TGTGCCAGCGGGAGGGGGGTGACAGGGCGGACCGGGGAGCTGTTTTTT.

The chain couples TRBV4-2 to TRBJ2-5; TRBD2 aligns across 8 bases. Germline CDR1 reads LGHNA; CDR2 reads YNFKEQ. This CDR3 is 16 amino acids long. Trimming took 0 bases from V and 2 from J; bases not matched to a gene: 5. This chain's CDR3 is CASSQEGGGKQETQYF. The CDR3, as DNA: TGTGCCAGCAGCCAAGAGGGCGGGGGGAAACAAGAGACCCAGTACTTC.

This clone was counted only a few times. The rearrangement joins TRBV6-5 to TRBJ1-1; the D gene is possibly TRBD1 (5 bases). Trimming cost V 7 bases and J 3 bases, with 18 bases left between them. Germline V gives CDR1 MNHEY, CDR2 SVGAGI. The CDR3 sequence is 15 residues long. CDR3 loop: CASTDREGRDTEAFF. For the CDR3, the DNA is TGTGCCAGCACCGATAGGGAGGGGAGGGACACTGAAGCTTTCTTT.

The DNA of the CDR3 is TGTGCCAGCAGCCCCGATGGGGGGAATGAGCAGTTCTTC. Amino acids: CASSPDGGNEQFF. The chain is built from TRBV7-8 and TRBJ2-1; D is possibly TRBD2 (6 bases). The length of the CDR3 is 13 residues. Germline lookup yields CDR1 SGHVS and CDR2 FQNEAQ. V shed 5 bases and J shed 7 bases, with 12 bases lying between them.

The rearrangement uses TRBV6-6 and TRBJ1-5, with 9 positions matching TRBD1. With 5 bases clipped from V and 7 bases from J, the junction kept 9 bases outside the gene matches. The germline V gene has CDR1 MNHNY and CDR2 SVGAGI (reference sequence). This CDR3 region has 15 residues. The CDR3 DNA reads TGTGCCAGCAGTAACCCACAGGGGGCTCGGCAGCCCCAGCATTTT. Translation gives CASSNPQGARQPQHF.

This clone was observed a single time. The V call is TRBV25-1, the J call TRBJ2-7, with 8 nucleotides matching TRBD1. The CDR3 runs 13 residues. Germline V gene data show CDR1 as MGHDK and CDR2 as SYGVNS. V shed 7 bases and J 0 bases; nucleotides not matched to a gene: 2. For the CDR3, the DNA is TGTGCCAGCACTGACAGGGGCTCCTACGAGCAGTACTTC. Amino acid sequence: CASTDRGSYEQYF.

This clone was seen more than once but under ten times. The chain combines TRBV4-2 with TRBJ2-7; tentatively, D is TRBD2 (6 bases). The V end was cut by 0 bases, the J end by 4 bases, with 19 bases between. The CDR3 extends over 17 amino acids. CDR1 and CDR2 from the germline V gene are LGHNA and YNFKEQ. CDR3 nucleotide sequence: TGTGCCAGCAGCCAAGAGCCCCTAGCGACAGCCCAATACGAGCAGTACTTC. This encodes CASSQEPLATAQYEQYF.

This rearrangement joins TRBV11-3 to TRBJ2-7, with TRBD1 as a possible D gene (6 bases). The V end lost 3 bases, the J end lost 7 bases, and 19 bases lay between the germline ends. The germline gives CDR1 SGHNT, CDR2 YENEEA. The CDR3 extends over 15 amino acids. The CDR3 is CASSFRDTLGLEQYF. The CDR3 region has the DNA TGTGCCAGCAGCTTCCGGGACACACTTGGCTTGGAGCAGTACTTC.

This chain connects TRBV4-1 to TRBJ1-4, with 10 bases lining up with TRBD1. Germline-derived CDR1 and CDR2 are MGHRA and YSYEKL. The CDR3 covers 15 residues. V was pared by 1 base and J by 7 bases, with 3 bases of the junction left unmatched. This chain's CDR3 is CASSQAGTGVEKLFF. CDR3 coding DNA: TGCGCCAGCAGCCAAGCCGGGACAGGGGTTGAAAAACTGTTTTTT.

The chain uses TRBV5-1 and TRBJ1-2; TRBD1 matches 8 bases. Germline CDR1 is SGHRS and CDR2 is YFSETQ. V lost 3 bases and J lost 5; bases outside the gene matches: 12. The CDR3 extends over 16 amino acids. Written as DNA, the CDR3 is TGCGCCAGCAGCTCCTGGACGTCTGACAGGGGTTATGGCTACACCTTC. This encodes CASSSWTSDRGYGYTF.

This chain links TRBV6-2 or TRBV6-3 with TRBJ2-7; perhaps TRBD1 as D (5 bases). Trimming took 0 bases from V and 2 from J, leaving 14 bases between them. This CDR3 contains 16 residues. Germline assignment: CDR1 MNHEY and CDR2 SVGEGT. In nucleotides, the CDR3 is TGTGCCAGCAGTTACTCGGCAGGGTCATCAACCTACGAGCAGTACTTC. Protein sequence: CASSYSAGSSTYEQYF.

V is TRBV7-2 and J is TRBJ1-5, with D possibly matching TRBD1 (6 bases). Germline CDR1 reads SGHTA; CDR2 reads FQGNSA. The CDR3 length is 15 residues. Between the trimmed V and J ends, which lost 2 bases and 4 bases, there was a span of 12 bases. DNA for the CDR3: TGTGCCAGCAGCTTACGCTCAGGGGAAAATCAGCCCCAGCATTTT. This gives the protein CASSLRSGENQPQHF.